These 28 T cell receptor beta chains were sequenced from one sample in a study of blood T cells in healthy people across ages. For the second PCR, which ran for 7 to 11 cycles, a sample-barcoded 5' primer and a J-beta primer mix were used. MiXCR was run by TCRdb on the 5' RACE reads, yielding one entry per CDR3 protein. The sample carries about 780,000 distinct CDR3 sequences, 25% to 30% recorded once. These data were also filed under a second study, of T cells of mothers and their children.

What was sequenced was blood. These receptors all come from a boy aged 5-17 years in good health.

The chain links TRBV29-1 to TRBJ2-4, with TRBD2 matching 7 bases. The CDR3 consists of 15 residues. Per the germline V gene, CDR1 is SQVTM and CDR2 is ANQGSEA. V lost 3 bases to trimming and J lost 4 bases; unmatched junction nucleotides: 9. CDR3: CSVEAWLADKNIQYF. The DNA for the CDR3 is TGCAGCGTTGAGGCGTGGCTAGCGGATAAAAACATTCAGTACTTC.

The CDR3 DNA reads as TGTGCCACACTTGTCCAGGGTAGACAAGAGACCCAGTACTTC. Protein product: CATLVQGRQETQYF. J is TRBJ2-5 and V is TRBV7-8; maybe TRBD1 (5 bases). CDR1 and CDR2 (germline): SGHVS, FQNEAQ. This CDR3 comprises 14 residues. Trimming stripped 10 bases from V and 2 bases from J, with 17 bases between. Complete variable domain (other parts from reference TRBV7-8 and TRBJ2-5): GAGVSQSPRYKVAKRGQDVALRCDPISGHVSLFWYQQALGQGPEFLTYFQNEAQLDKSGLPSDRFFAERPEGSVSTLKIQRTQQEDSAVYLCATLVQGRQETQYFGPGTRLLVL.

This clonotype has more than one count but fewer than ten. One end of the junction varies from germline; a read error may be responsible. The J gene is TRBJ2-5, the V gene TRBV20-1; the match to TRBD1 covers 8 bases. The DNA end is more similar to TRBJ2-1, so the J call may be wrong. This CDR3 contains 14 residues. The germline gives CDR1 DFQATT, CDR2 SNEGSKA (reference sequence). The CDR3 reads CSARTGVSYSEQFF. CDR3 sequence (DNA): TGCAGTGCTAGGACAGGGGTTTCCTACAGTGAGCAGTTCTTC.

This clonotype was picked up one time. The V and J genes are TRBV6-5 and TRBJ2-7; 10 bases align to TRBD2. With V trimmed by 6 bases and J by 6 bases, 14 bases remained unmatched. The CDR3 loop spans 16 amino acids. Germline V CDR1 and CDR2: MNHEY, SVGAGI. The CDR3 bases are TGTGCCAGCAGGTCACACACGAGCGGGGGGGCCTGCGAGCAGTACTTC. This translates into CASRSHTSGGACEQYF.

The chain combines TRBV5-1 with TRBJ2-6; tentatively, D is TRBD1 (7 bases). CDR3 length equals 15 residues. V dropped 2 bases and J dropped 4 bases, with 10 bases sitting between them. Per the germline V gene, CDR1 is SGHRS and CDR2 is YFSETQ. The CDR3, as DNA: TGCGCCAGCAGCTTCAGGGGGGCAGGGGCCAACGTCCTGACTTTC. Amino acids: CASSFRGAGANVLTF.

The chain joins TRBV25-1 to TRBJ2-5; unclear D gene. Trimming took 8 bases from V and 4 from J, leaving 14 bases between them. The CDR3 sequence is 13 residues long. The V gene's germline CDR1 is MGHDK and CDR2 SYGVNS. CDR3 region: CASSIRPSETQYF. The CDR3 DNA sequence: TGTGCCAGCTCGATCCGTCCTTCAGAGACCCAGTACTTC.

V and J are TRBV9 and TRBJ2-7; TRBD2 matches 8 bases. The CDR3 length is 15 residues. Unmatched junction bases numbered 8, after V lost 0 bases and J lost 6 bases. Germline CDR1 SGDLS, CDR2 YYNGEE. The CDR3 protein is CASSVGLAKLAEQYF. In nucleotides, the CDR3 is TGTGCCAGCAGCGTAGGACTAGCGAAGTTGGCCGAGCAGTACTTC.

The V gene is TRBV15, the J gene TRBJ1-4; 7 positions agree with TRBD1. The CDR3 runs to 16 residues. The V gene's germline CDR1 is LNHNV and CDR2 YYDKDF (reference sequence). Losses at the gene ends were 0 bases for V and 8 bases for J; bases not matched to a gene: 9. The CDR3: CATSRDRKGAVEKLFF. Here the CDR3 DNA reads TGTGCCACCAGCAGAGATCGTAAGGGGGCGGTGGAAAAACTGTTTTTT. The entire variable domain, with the rest obtained from reference TRBV15 and TRBJ1-4, is as follows: DAMVIQNPRYQVTQFGKPVTLSCSQTLNHNVMYWYQQKSSQAPKLLFHYYDKDFNNEADTPDNFQSRRPNTSFCFLDIRSPGLGDTAMYLCATSRDRKGAVEKLFFGSGTQLSVL.

This clonotype was counted a few times. The J gene is TRBJ1-5, the V gene TRBV4-1; maybe TRBD1 (5 bases). The CDR3 is 17 residues long. V was pared by 0 bases and J by 0 bases, with 12 bases between. In germline, CDR1 is MGHRA, CDR2 YSYEKL. The CDR3 DNA is TGCGCCAGCAGCCAAGATCCAGGGCAATATAGCAATCAGCCCCAGCATTTT. Translated: CASSQDPGQYSNQPQHF.

The chain combines TRBV9 with TRBJ2-3; D is ambiguous. Germline V CDR1 and CDR2: SGDLS, YYNGEE. This CDR3 has 12 amino acids. V lost 7 bases and J lost 2, with 8 bases in between. CDR3 DNA sequence: TGTGCCAGCCAGGCCCCCACAGATACGCAGTATTTT. It encodes CASQAPTDTQYF.

V and J are TRBV28 and TRBJ2-5; D might be TRBD1 or TRBD2, each matching 5 bases. The CDR3 runs 14 residues. Trimming shortened V by 6 bases and J by 3 bases, and 14 bases separated the two germline ends. Germline CDR1 and CDR2: MDHEN and SYDVKM. CDR3 in amino acids: CASSPRGRKETQYF. DNA of the CDR3: TGTGCCAGCAGCCCCCGGGGCAGGAAAGAGACCCAGTACTTC.

This clonotype was observed a few times. The gene calls are TRBV12-3 or TRBV12-4 and TRBJ2-7; 8 nucleotides line up with TRBD2. The junction had 3 bases not matched to a gene; V was cut back by 7 bases and J by 1 base. This CDR3 has 13 residues. DNA for the CDR3: TGTGCCAGCACCCGGGGGGGGTCCTACGAGCAGTACTTC. This encodes CASTRGGSYEQYF.

This clonotype occurred a few times. This rearrangement joins TRBV20-1 to TRBJ2-5; 9 nucleotides agree with TRBD2. V shed 6 bases and J 1 base; nucleotides not matched to a gene: 9. The CDR3 totals 15 residues. Germline V gene data show CDR1 as DFQATT and CDR2 as SNEGSKA (reference sequence). The CDR3 bases are TGCAGTGCCGAGGAGGCGGGGGGGCCCCAAGAGACCCAGTACTTC. Protein: CSAEEAGGPQETQYF.

The J gene is TRBJ2-3, the V gene TRBV7-3, with D maybe TRBD2 (6 bases). Germline CDR1 reads SGHTA; CDR2 reads FQGTGA. CDR3 length equals 14 residues. The V end lost 5 bases, the J end lost 2 bases, and 11 bases lay between the germline ends. The CDR3 bases are TGTGCCAGCAGCCACCGGGACTTCACAGATACGCAGTATTTT. This codes for CASSHRDFTDTQYF.

In DNA, the CDR3 is TGCGCCAGCAGCCAAGGGGGAGACGGGTTAGCCGGGGAGCTGTTTTTT. This translates into CASSQGGDGLAGELFF. This chain uses TRBV4-1 with TRBJ2-2; TRBD2 might be the D (5 bases). CDR1 is MGHRA and CDR2 is YSYEKL in the germline V gene. V was pared by 1 base and J by 6 bases, with 15 bases between. The CDR3 length is 16 residues.

In its sample, this clonotype was seen a few times. The chain links TRBV7-2 to TRBJ1-2; 8 nucleotides agree with TRBD1. V shed 7 bases and J 6 bases; nucleotides not matched to a gene: 16. Germline V gene data show CDR1 as SGHTA and CDR2 as FQGNSA. The CDR3 length is 16 residues. The CDR3 loop is CASTSLRDRGKDGYTF. CDR3 DNA sequence: TGTGCCAGCACCTCTCTCCGTGACAGGGGTAAAGATGGCTACACCTTC.

This clonotype has just a few counts. The chain recombines TRBV30 with TRBJ1-2, with TRBD1 identical over 7 bases. The CDR3 has 13 amino acids. Trimming removed 6 bases from V and 2 bases from J; junction bases left unmatched: 6. CDR1 and CDR2 (germline): GTSNPN, SVGIG (reference sequence). DNA for the CDR3: TGTGCCTGCCCGACAGGGCTGAACTATGGCTACACCTTC. Translating gives CACPTGLNYGYTF.

A few counts support this clonotype. V usage is TRBV12-3 or TRBV12-4 and J usage is TRBJ1-1; 7 bases align to TRBD1. This CDR3 is built from 14 residues. The V and J ends lost 8 bases and 3 bases, in that order; junction bases with no gene match: 9. The CDR3 loop reads CASRLGTADTEAFF. As DNA, the CDR3 is TGTGCCAGCCGATTGGGGACAGCGGACACTGAAGCTTTCTTT.

This clonotype was seen a handful of times. The rearrangement joins TRBV9 to TRBJ1-4; 10 nucleotides agree with TRBD1. Trimming took 3 bases from V and 5 from J; bases not matched to a gene: 7. Per germline, CDR1 SGDLS and CDR2 YYNGEE. The CDR3 totals 16 residues. The CDR3 here is CASSGGTGAGNEKLFF. The CDR3 coding sequence is TGTGCCAGCAGCGGCGGGACAGGGGCTGGGAATGAAAAACTGTTTTTT. Full variable domain (rest looked up from reference TRBV9 and TRBJ1-4): DSGVTQTPKHLITATGQRVTLRCSPRSGDLSVYWYQQSLDQGLQFLIQYYNGEERAKGNILERFSAQQFPDLHSELNLSSLELGDSALYFCASSGGTGAGNEKLFFGSGTQLSVL.

The chain is built from TRBV28 and TRBJ1-6; D remains ambiguous. Germline V gives CDR1 MDHEN, CDR2 SYDVKM. The CDR3 has 14 amino acids. V was trimmed by 7 bases and J by 0 bases, leaving 7 bases between them. The CDR3: CASIQSSYNSPLHF. DNA of the CDR3: TGTGCCAGCATCCAGAGCTCCTATAATTCACCCCTCCACTTT.

J is TRBJ2-2 and V is TRBV28; 11 bases match TRBD1. Trimming removed 5 bases from V and 5 bases from J; junction bases left unmatched: 16. The CDR3 length is 19 residues. CDR1 and CDR2 (germline): MDHEN, SYDVKM. CDR3 in amino acids: CASSPPLGGDRGATGELFF. The DNA for the CDR3 is TGTGCCAGCAGTCCCCCTTTGGGGGGGGACAGGGGGGCGACCGGGGAGCTGTTTTTT.

This clonotype appeared a few times. The chain is built from TRBV7-9 and TRBJ1-4; D may be TRBD1 (5 bases). This CDR3 is built from 17 residues. Germline loops: CDR1 SEHNR, CDR2 FQNEAQ (reference sequence). With 5 bases removed from V and 7 bases from J, the gap between germline ends came to 23 bases. The chain's CDR3 is CASSHPGQGTASEKLFF. CDR3 sequence (DNA): TGTGCCAGCAGCCATCCAGGGCAGGGCACGGCAAGTGAAAAACTGTTTTTT.

This clonotype was seen just once. The genes are TRBV12-3 or TRBV12-4 and TRBJ2-1, with D possibly matching TRBD2 (5 bases). The DNA matches TRBJ2-7 better at its end, which makes the J call doubtful. This CDR3 is built from 14 residues. CDR3 coding DNA: TGTGCCAGCAGCACTAGTATGAAATCCTACGAGCAGTACTTC. This gives the protein CASSTSMKSYEQYF.

This clonotype has only a few counts. No conserved phenylalanine or tryptophan ends this CDR3, so it is likely a read error. The rearrangement joins TRBV3-1 to TRBJ2-5, with 8 bases lining up with TRBD1. CDR1 is LGHDT, CDR2 YNNKEL, per germline (reference sequence). CDR3 length: 14 residues. The trim removed 7 bases at V and 4 bases at J, leaving 8 bases unmatched. CDR3 nucleotide sequence: TGTGCCAGCAATCCGGGACAGGCCCCAGAGACCCAGTACCTC. Translated, it gives CASNPGQAPETQYL.

This clonotype turned up a few times. The chain joins TRBV5-1 to TRBJ2-5, with 7 bases aligning to TRBD1. Germline-derived CDR1 and CDR2 are SGHRS and YFSETQ. Trimming cost V 6 bases and J 4 bases; bases outside gene matches: 12. There are 15 residues in the CDR3. The CDR3 region is CASTRSGTEGETQYF. The CDR3 region has the DNA TGCGCCAGCACACGTTCCGGGACAGAGGGAGAGACCCAGTACTTC.

This chain uses TRBV12-3 or TRBV12-4 with TRBJ1-5; D gene unclear. V lost 10 bases, J lost 8 bases, and 18 bases lay in between. This CDR3 has 13 residues. The CDR3 loop reads CATSRRPVEPQHF. In nucleotides, the CDR3 is TGTGCCACCTCTCGGCGGCCCGTGGAGCCCCAGCATTTT.

The CDR3 spells CSARSGLVSSYEQYF. The CDR3 bases are TGCAGTGCTAGATCCGGACTAGTTAGCTCCTACGAGCAGTACTTC. The rearrangement uses TRBV20-1 and TRBJ2-1; 7 bases are a match to TRBD2. The DNA end lines up better with TRBJ2-7; the J call may be wrong. The CDR3 totals 15 residues. In germline, CDR1 is DFQATT, CDR2 SNEGSKA (reference sequence).

The rearrangement joins TRBV7-9 to TRBJ1-4; TRBD1 agrees at 9 bases. V dropped 2 bases and J dropped 6; count of bases not matched to a gene: 4. This CDR3 has 15 amino acids. Germline lookup yields CDR1 SEHNR and CDR2 FQNEAQ (reference sequence). The CDR3 DNA follows: TGTGCCAGCAGCTTAACAGGGGGCTATTATGAAAAACTGTTTTTT. Amino acids: CASSLTGGYYEKLFF.